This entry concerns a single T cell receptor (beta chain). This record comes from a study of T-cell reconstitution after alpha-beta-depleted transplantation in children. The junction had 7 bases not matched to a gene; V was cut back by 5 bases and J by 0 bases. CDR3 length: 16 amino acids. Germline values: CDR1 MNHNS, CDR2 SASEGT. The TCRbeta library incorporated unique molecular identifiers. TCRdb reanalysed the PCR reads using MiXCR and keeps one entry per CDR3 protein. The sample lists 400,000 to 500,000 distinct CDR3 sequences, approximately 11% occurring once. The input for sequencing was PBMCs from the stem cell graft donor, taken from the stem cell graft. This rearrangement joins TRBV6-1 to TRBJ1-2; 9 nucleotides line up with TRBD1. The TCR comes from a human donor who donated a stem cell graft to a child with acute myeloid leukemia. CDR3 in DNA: TGTGCCAGCAGTCAAGGGACAGGGACAGCTAACTATGGCTACACCTTC. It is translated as CASSQGTGTANYGYTF.